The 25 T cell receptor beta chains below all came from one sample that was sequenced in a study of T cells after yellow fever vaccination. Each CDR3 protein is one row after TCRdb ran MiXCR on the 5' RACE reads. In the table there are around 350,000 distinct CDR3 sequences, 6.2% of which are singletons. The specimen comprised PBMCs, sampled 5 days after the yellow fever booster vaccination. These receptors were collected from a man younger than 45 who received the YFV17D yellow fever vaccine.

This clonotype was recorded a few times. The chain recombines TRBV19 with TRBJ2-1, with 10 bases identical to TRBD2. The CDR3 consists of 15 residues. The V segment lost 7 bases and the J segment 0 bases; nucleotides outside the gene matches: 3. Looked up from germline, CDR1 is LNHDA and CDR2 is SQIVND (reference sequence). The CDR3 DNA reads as TGTGCCAGTAAGGCTAGCGGGAGCTCCTACAATGAGCAGTTCTTC. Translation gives CASKASGSSYNEQFF.

Here the CDR3 reads CSARDSKGFYNEQFF. CDR3 nucleotides: TGCAGTGCTAGAGATAGTAAGGGATTTTACAATGAGCAGTTCTTC. The chain recombines TRBV20-1 with TRBJ2-1; D uncertain. This CDR3 comprises 15 residues. Trimming removed 0 bases from V and 4 bases from J, with 13 bases in between. Germline V gene sequence: CDR1 DFQATT, CDR2 SNEGSKA (reference sequence).

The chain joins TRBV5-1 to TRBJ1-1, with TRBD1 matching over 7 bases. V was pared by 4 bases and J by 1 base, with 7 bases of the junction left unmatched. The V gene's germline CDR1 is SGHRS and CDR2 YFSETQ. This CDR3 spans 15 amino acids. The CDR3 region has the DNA TGCGCCAGCAGCCAAGAACAGGGGAGGAACACTGAAGCTTTCTTT. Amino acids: CASSQEQGRNTEAFF.

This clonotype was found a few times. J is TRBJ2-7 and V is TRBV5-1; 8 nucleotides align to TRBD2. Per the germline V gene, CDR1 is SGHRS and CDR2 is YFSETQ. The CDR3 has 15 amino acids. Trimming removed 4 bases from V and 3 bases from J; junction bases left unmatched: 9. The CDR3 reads CASSGGGGLVYEQYF. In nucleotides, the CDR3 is TGCGCCAGCAGCGGAGGGGGGGGACTAGTCTACGAGCAGTACTTC.

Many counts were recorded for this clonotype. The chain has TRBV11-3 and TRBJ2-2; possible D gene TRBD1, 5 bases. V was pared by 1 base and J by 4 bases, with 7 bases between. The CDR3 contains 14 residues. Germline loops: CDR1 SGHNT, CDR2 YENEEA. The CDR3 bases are TGTGCCAGCAGCTTAGCAGGGCTCACCGGGGAGCTGTTTTTT. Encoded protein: CASSLAGLTGELFF. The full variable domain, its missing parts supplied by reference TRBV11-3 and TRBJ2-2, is EAGVVQSPRYKIIEKKQPVAFWCNPISGHNTLYWYLQNLGQGPELLIRYENEEAVDDSQLPKDRFSAERLKGVDSTLKIQPAELGDSAVYLCASSLAGLTGELFFGEGSRLTVL.

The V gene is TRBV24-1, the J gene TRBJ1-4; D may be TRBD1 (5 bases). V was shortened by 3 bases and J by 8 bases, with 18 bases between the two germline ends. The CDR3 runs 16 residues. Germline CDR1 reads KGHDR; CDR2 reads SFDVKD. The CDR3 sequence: CATSDPSGGDGEKLFF. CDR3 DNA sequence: TGTGCCACCAGTGATCCTTCCGGGGGGGATGGAGAAAAACTGTTTTTT.

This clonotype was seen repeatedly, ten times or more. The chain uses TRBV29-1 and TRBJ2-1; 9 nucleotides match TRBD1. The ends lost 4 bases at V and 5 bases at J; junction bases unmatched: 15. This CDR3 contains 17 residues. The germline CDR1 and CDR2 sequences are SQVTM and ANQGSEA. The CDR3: CSVVGTGTRRGNNEQFF. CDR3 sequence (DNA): TGCAGCGTTGTTGGGACAGGGACACGTCGGGGAAACAATGAGCAGTTCTTC.

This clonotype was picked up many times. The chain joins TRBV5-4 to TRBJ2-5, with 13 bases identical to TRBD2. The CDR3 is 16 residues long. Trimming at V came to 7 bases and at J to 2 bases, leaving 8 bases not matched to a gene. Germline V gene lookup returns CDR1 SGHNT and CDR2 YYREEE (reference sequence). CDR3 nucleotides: TGTGCCAGCTATCCGGGACTAGCGGGGAATCAAGAGACCCAGTACTTC. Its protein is CASYPGLAGNQETQYF.

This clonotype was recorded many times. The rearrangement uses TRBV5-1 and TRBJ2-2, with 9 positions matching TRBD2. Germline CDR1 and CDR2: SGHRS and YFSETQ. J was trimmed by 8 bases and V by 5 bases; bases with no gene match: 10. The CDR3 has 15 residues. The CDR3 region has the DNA TGCGCCAGCAGTTCCGCAGCGGGAGGTTCTGGGGAGCTGTTTTTT. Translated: CASSSAAGGSGELFF.

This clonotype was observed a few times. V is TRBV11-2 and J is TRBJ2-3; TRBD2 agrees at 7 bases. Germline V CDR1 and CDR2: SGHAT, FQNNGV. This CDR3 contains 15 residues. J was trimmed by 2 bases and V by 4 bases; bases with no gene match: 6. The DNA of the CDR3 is TGTGCCAGCAGCTCCCTGACTAGCCCCACAGATACGCAGTATTTT. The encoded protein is CASSSLTSPTDTQYF. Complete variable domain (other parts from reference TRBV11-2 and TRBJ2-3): EAGVAQSPRYKIIEKRQSVAFWCNPISGHATLYWYQQILGQGPKLLIQFQNNGVVDDSQLPKDRFSAERLKGVDSTLKIQPAKLEDSAVYLCASSSLTSPTDTQYFGPGTRLTVL.

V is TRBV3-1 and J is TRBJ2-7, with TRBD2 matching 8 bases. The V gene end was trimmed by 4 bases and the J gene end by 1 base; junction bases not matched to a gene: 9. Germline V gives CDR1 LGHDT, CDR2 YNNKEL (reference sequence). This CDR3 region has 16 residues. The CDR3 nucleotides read TGTGCCAGCAGCCGTAGGAGCGGGAGTCCGTCCTACGAGCAGTACTTC. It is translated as CASSRRSGSPSYEQYF.

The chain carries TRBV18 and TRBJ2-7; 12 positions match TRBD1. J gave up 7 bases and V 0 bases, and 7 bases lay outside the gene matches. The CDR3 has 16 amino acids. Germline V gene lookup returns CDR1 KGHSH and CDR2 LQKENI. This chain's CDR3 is CASSPPLGQGAGEQYF. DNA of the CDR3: TGTGCCAGCTCACCACCGTTGGGACAGGGGGCTGGGGAGCAGTACTTC.

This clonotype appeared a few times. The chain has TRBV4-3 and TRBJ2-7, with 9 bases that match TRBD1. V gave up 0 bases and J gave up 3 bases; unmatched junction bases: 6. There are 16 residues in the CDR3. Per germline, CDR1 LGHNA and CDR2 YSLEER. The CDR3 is CASSQDIGTGRYEQYF. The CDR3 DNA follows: TGCGCCAGCAGCCAAGATATAGGGACAGGGCGCTACGAGCAGTACTTC.

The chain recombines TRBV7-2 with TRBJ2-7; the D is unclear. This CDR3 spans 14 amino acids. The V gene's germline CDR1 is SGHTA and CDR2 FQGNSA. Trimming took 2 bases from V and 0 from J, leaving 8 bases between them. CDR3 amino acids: CASSLRISSYEQYF. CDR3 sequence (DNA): TGTGCCAGCAGCTTACGGATCAGCTCCTACGAGCAGTACTTC.

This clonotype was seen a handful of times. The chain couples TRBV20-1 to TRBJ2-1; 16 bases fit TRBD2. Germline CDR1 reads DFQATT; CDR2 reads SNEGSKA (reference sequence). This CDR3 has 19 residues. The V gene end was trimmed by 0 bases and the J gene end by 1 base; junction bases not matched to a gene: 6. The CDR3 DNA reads TGCAGTGCTAGAGACCCGGGACTAGCGGGAGGGAGGTCCTACAATGAGCAGTTCTTC. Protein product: CSARDPGLAGGRSYNEQFF.

The CDR3 here is CASSTSGSHEQYF. In nucleotides, the CDR3 is TGTGCCAGCAGCACTAGCGGGAGCCACGAGCAGTACTTC. The rearrangement uses TRBV11-3 and TRBJ2-7; TRBD2 agrees at 11 bases. Germline V lookup: CDR1 SGHNT, CDR2 YENEEA. Germline trimming cut 5 bases from V and 5 bases from J; bases unmatched to any gene: 2. The CDR3 runs to 13 residues.

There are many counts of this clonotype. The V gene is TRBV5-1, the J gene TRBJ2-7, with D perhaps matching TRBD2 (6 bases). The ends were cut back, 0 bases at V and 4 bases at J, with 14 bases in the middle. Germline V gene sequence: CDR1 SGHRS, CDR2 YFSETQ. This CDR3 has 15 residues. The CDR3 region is CASSLESRGRYEQYF. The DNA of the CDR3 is TGCGCCAGCAGCTTGGAATCCCGGGGGAGGTACGAGCAGTACTTC.

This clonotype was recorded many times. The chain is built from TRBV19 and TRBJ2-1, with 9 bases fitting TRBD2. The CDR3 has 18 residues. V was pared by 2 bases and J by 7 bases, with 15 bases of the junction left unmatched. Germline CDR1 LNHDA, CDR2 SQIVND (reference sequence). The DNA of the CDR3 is TGTGCCAGTAGTATATTACGGCTAGCGGGGATTAATCCAAATGAGCAGTTCTTC. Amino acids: CASSILRLAGINPNEQFF.

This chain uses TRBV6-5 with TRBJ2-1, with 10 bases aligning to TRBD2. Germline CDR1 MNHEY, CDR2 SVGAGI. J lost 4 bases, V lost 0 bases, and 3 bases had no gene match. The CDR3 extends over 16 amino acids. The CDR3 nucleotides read TGTGCCAGCAGTTACTCGATTAGCGGGAGGTACAATGAGCAGTTCTTC. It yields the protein CASSYSISGRYNEQFF.

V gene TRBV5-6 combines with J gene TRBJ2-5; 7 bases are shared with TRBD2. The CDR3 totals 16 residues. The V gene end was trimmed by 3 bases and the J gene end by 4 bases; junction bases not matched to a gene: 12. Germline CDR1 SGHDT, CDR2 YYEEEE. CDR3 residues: CASSSGAGTTTETQYF. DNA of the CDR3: TGTGCCAGCAGCTCGGGAGCAGGGACTACAACAGAGACCCAGTACTTC.

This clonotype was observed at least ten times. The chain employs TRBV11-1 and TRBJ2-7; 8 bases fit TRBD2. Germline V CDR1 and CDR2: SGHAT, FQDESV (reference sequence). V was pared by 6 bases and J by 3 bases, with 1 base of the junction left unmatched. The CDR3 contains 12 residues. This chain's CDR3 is CASRAGGYEQYF. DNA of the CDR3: TGTGCCAGCAGGGCGGGAGGCTACGAGCAGTACTTC. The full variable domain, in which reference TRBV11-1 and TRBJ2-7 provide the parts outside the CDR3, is EAEVAQSPRYKITEKSQAVAFWCDPISGHATLYWYRQILGQGPELLVQFQDESVVDDSQLPKDRFSAERLKGVDSTLKIQPAELGDSAMYLCASRAGGYEQYFGPGTRLTVT.

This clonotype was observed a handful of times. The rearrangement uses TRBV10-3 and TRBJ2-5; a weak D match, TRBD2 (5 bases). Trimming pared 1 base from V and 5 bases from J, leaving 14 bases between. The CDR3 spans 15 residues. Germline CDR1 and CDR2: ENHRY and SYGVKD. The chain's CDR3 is CAISELASIRETQYF. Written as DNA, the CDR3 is TGTGCCATCAGTGAGTTGGCTAGCATCCGTGAGACCCAGTACTTC.

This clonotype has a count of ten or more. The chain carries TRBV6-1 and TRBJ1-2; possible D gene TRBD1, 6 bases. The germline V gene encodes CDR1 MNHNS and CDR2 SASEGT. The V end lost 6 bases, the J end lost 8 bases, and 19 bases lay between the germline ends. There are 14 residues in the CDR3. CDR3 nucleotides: TGTGCCAGCAGCCCCCGAGGGGGGGCAGGCGGCTACACCTTC. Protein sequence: CASSPRGGAGGYTF.

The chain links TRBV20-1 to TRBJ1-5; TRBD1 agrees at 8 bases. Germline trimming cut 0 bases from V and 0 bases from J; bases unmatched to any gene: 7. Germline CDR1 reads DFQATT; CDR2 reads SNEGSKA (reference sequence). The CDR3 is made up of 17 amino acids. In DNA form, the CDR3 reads TGCAGTGCTAGAGATAGGGACAGGATGTATAGCAATCAGCCCCAGCATTTT. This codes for CSARDRDRMYSNQPQHF.

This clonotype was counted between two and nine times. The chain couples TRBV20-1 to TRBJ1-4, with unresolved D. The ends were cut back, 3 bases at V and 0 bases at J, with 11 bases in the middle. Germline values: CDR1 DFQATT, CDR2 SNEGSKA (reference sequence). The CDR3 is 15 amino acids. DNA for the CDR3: TGCAGTGCTAGGACCGTCGTTGCAACTAATGAAAAACTGTTTTTT. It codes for CSARTVVATNEKLFF.